The T cell receptor (beta chain) described here comes from a study of cytomegalovirus exposure and HLA in healthy donors. The primer mix had 60 Vbeta and 13 Jbeta primers. Per the original data handling: Per a later analysis, the number of unique TCR beta chains was about 80 million, of which about 10 million were shared. The assay was immunoSEQ multiplex PCR, and TCRdb's table has in-frame clones only and misses some. For V, J and clone size, that table is used; D and trimming come from the DNA. In the table there are almost 200,000 clones, around 78% of which are singletons. Germline V gene data show CDR1 as SGHRS and CDR2 as YFSETQ. V was trimmed by 0 bases and J by 0 bases, leaving 8 bases between them. The CDR3 extends over 15 amino acids.

The sequencing sample was made of PBMCs. The TCR originated in a man aged 25 to 40 in good health and CMV-seronegative. This chain joins TRBV5-1 and TRBJ2-3; possible D gene TRBD2, 5 bases. The CDR3 DNA reads TGCGCCAGCAGCTTGGCGGTAGCGAGCACAGATACGCAGTATTTT. The encoded protein is CASSLAVASTDTQYF. The whole variable domain, remainder taken from reference TRBV5-1 and TRBJ2-3, is KAGVTQTPRYLIKTRGQQVTLSCSPISGHRSVSWYQQTPGQGLQFLFEYFSETQRNKGNFPGRFSGRQFSNSRSEMNVSTLELGDSALYLCASSLAVASTDTQYFGPGTRLTVL.